Below are 20 T cell receptor beta chains sequenced from a single sample in a study of blood T cell repertoires in COVID-19. TCRdb keeps only in-frame clones here, not all; method: immunoSEQ multiplex PCR. Altogether 140,000 to 150,000 clones are present, over 80% being singletons, with the ten largest covering about 1.5%. The sequenced sample was peripheral blood. These receptors were taken from a woman aged 45-60 years with acute or convalescent COVID-19.

The chain couples TRBV6-1 to TRBJ2-3, with 11 bases aligning to TRBD2. This CDR3 is built from 18 residues. V shed 2 bases and J 4 bases; nucleotides not matched to a gene: 11. Germline V gives CDR1 MNHNS, CDR2 SASEGT. The CDR3 reads CASSEMVAGGHRSDTQYF. The CDR3 nucleotides are TGTGCCAGCAGTGAAATGGTAGCGGGGGGGCATCGATCAGATACGCAGTATTTT.

This clone turned up a few times. The J gene is TRBJ1-1, the V gene TRBV14; the D gene is possibly TRBD1 (6 bases). CDR1 and CDR2 (germline): SGHDN, FVKESK. V lost 5 bases and J lost 4, with 8 bases in between. The CDR3 has 12 amino acids. The CDR3 reads CASSGRGTEAFF. The CDR3 DNA sequence: TGTGCCAGCAGCGGCAGGGGCACTGAAGCTTTCTTT. Based on the CDR3 plus reference TRBV14 and TRBJ1-1, the full variable domain is EAGVTQFPSHSVIEKGQTVTLRCDPISGHDNLYWYRRVMGKEIKFLLHFVKESKQDESGMPNNRFLAERTGGTYSTLKVQPAELEDSGVYFCASSGRGTEAFFGQGTRLTVV.

The rearrangement links TRBV30 to TRBJ1-1, with D tentatively TRBD1 (5 bases). CDR1 is GTSNPN, CDR2 SVGIG, per germline (reference sequence). The CDR3 totals 13 residues. Trimming cost V 1 base and J 1 base, with 7 bases left between them. This CDR3 is CAWSEQANTEAFF. The CDR3 nucleotides read TGTGCCTGGAGTGAACAGGCGAACACTGAAGCTTTCTTT. The full variable domain, its missing parts supplied by reference TRBV30 and TRBJ1-1, is SQTIHQWPATLVQPVGSPLSLECTVEGTSNPNLYWYRQAAGRGLQLLFYSVGIGQISSEVPQNLSASRPQDRQFILSSKKLLLSDSGFYLCAWSEQANTEAFFGQGTRLTVV.

This clone was picked up one time. V is TRBV7-2 and J is TRBJ2-6; 7 bases are a match to TRBD2. Germline V gene lookup returns CDR1 SGHTA and CDR2 FQGNSA. This CDR3 is 17 amino acids long. Trimming took 8 bases from V and 0 from J; bases not matched to a gene: 10. The DNA of the CDR3 is TGTGCCAGCCTACCTAGCGGCACCATCTCTGGGGCCAACGTCCTGACTTTC. It translates to CASLPSGTISGANVLTF.

V and J are TRBV5-1 and TRBJ1-3, with 9 nucleotides matching TRBD1. CDR1 is SGHRS and CDR2 is YFSETQ in the germline V gene. The junction had 5 bases not matched to a gene; V was cut back by 0 bases and J by 4 bases. The CDR3 is made up of 16 amino acids. The CDR3 bases are TGCGCCAGCAGCTTGGGATACAGGGGGCAAGGAAACACCATATATTTT. This encodes CASSLGYRGQGNTIYF. The whole variable domain, filled in from reference TRBV5-1 and TRBJ1-3, reads KAGVTQTPRYLIKTRGQQVTLSCSPISGHRSVSWYQQTPGQGLQFLFEYFSETQRNKGNFPGRFSGRQFSNSRSEMNVSTLELGDSALYLCASSLGYRGQGNTIYFGEGSWLTVV.

This clone was recorded only once. The chain links TRBV19 to TRBJ2-1; weak D call: TRBD1 (6 bases). V lost 5 bases to trimming and J lost 0 bases, with 11 bases between them. Germline V CDR1 and CDR2: LNHDA, SQIVND (reference sequence). CDR3 length equals 15 residues. The CDR3 DNA follows: TGTGCCAGTAGTCTGGGGGCACGCTCCTACAATGAGCAGTTCTTC. This encodes CASSLGARSYNEQFF.

The chain has TRBV28 and TRBJ2-2; 10 bases map to TRBD1. There are 16 residues in the CDR3. Germline V CDR1 and CDR2: MDHEN, SYDVKM. V dropped 6 bases and J dropped 0; count of bases not matched to a gene: 4. The CDR3 region is CASSRQGAANTGELFF. CDR3 sequence (DNA): TGTGCCAGCAGCAGACAGGGGGCAGCGAACACCGGGGAGCTGTTTTTT.

The table lists this clone with a few counts. This CDR3 is also generated by other DNA sequences in the sample. The chain carries TRBV3-1 (or the pseudogene TRBV3-2) and TRBJ1-5; 8 bases align to TRBD1. CDR3 size: 15 residues. J was trimmed by 2 bases and V by 1 base; bases with no gene match: 1. Per germline, CDR1 LGHDT and CDR2 YNNKEL (reference sequence). The CDR3 is CASSQAGQGNQPQHF. The CDR3 DNA is TGTGCCAGCAGCCAAGCGGGACAGGGCAATCAGCCCCAGCATTTT.

The DNA of the CDR3 is TGTGCCAGCATTTCTTGGGGCTTGCCTGAAGCTTTCTTT. Protein: CASISWGLPEAFF. The chain has TRBV6-5 and TRBJ1-1; TRBD1 might be the D (5 bases). Trimming took off 7 bases at V and 6 bases at J, with 15 bases between the two ends. Germline loops: CDR1 MNHEY, CDR2 SVGAGI. The CDR3 consists of 13 residues.

V is TRBV5-4 and J is TRBJ1-1, with unresolved D. Germline V CDR1 and CDR2: SGHNT, YYREEE (reference sequence). The CDR3 consists of 12 residues. V dropped 1 base and J dropped 11 bases, with 12 bases sitting between them. The chain's CDR3 is CASSLSSQIAFF. The CDR3 DNA reads TGTGCCAGCAGCTTGTCCTCACAGATTGCTTTCTTT. Looking up the rest from reference TRBV5-4 and TRBJ1-1 gives the full variable domain: ETGVTQSPTHLIKTRGQQVTLRCSSQSGHNTVSWYQQALGQGPQFIFQYYREEENGRGNFPPRFSGLQFPNYSSELNVNALELDDSALYLCASSLSSQIAFFGQGTRLTVV.

This clone has only one observation. This same CDR3 is encoded by further DNA sequences in the sample. The gene calls are TRBV3-1 (or the pseudogene TRBV3-2) and TRBJ2-5, with D tentatively TRBD2 (6 bases). The germline CDR1 and CDR2 sequences are LGHDT and YNNKEL (reference sequence). This CDR3 comprises 14 residues. Trimming cost V 0 bases and J 5 bases, with 10 bases left between them. The CDR3 nucleotides are TGTGCCAGCAGCCAAGATGGGGGGAGGGAGACCCAGTACTTC. Translated, it gives CASSQDGGRETQYF.

V gene TRBV24-1 combines with J gene TRBJ2-3; 11 nucleotides line up with TRBD2. J lost 5 bases, V lost 5 bases, and 2 bases had no gene match. The CDR3 is 14 amino acids. Germline V CDR1 and CDR2: KGHDR, SFDVKD. CDR3 sequence: CATSGGTSGDTQYF. The CDR3 DNA follows: TGTGCCACCAGTGGCGGGACTAGCGGAGATACGCAGTATTTT.

This clone has just a few counts. The genes are TRBV7-3 and TRBJ2-1; D is uncertain. The CDR3 covers 15 residues. Germline lookup yields CDR1 SGHTA and CDR2 FQGTGA. Trimming took 3 bases from V and 0 from J, leaving 9 bases between them. Here the CDR3 reads CASSFFSSSYNEQFF. CDR3 sequence (DNA): TGTGCCAGCAGCTTTTTTAGCAGCTCCTACAATGAGCAGTTCTTC. Using reference TRBV7-3 and TRBJ2-1 for the parts outside the CDR3, the full variable domain is GAGVSQTPSNKVTEKGKYVELRCDPISGHTALYWYRQSLGQGPEFLIYFQGTGAADDSGLPNDRFFAVRPEGSVSTLKIQRTERGDSAVYLCASSFFSSSYNEQFFGPGTRLTVL.

This clone was picked up a small number of times. This chain joins TRBV2 and TRBJ2-7, with 12 bases that match TRBD2. The V segment lost 5 bases and the J segment 3 bases; nucleotides outside the gene matches: 11. Germline V gives CDR1 SNHLY, CDR2 FYNNEI. CDR3 length: 17 amino acids. In DNA form, the CDR3 reads TGTGCCAGCAGTAAATATCTGCTAGCGGGAGGGCGCTACGAGCAGTACTTC. It encodes CASSKYLLAGGRYEQYF.

This chain links TRBV10-3 with TRBJ1-6; D gene uncertain. This CDR3 is 14 amino acids long. Germline V lookup: CDR1 ENHRY, CDR2 SYGVKD. Trimming pared 2 bases from V and 7 bases from J, leaving 9 bases between. CDR3 sequence reads: CAISEGQRNSPLHF. The CDR3 bases are TGTGCCATCAGTGAGGGGCAGAGAAATTCACCCCTCCACTTT.

V and J are TRBV5-1 and TRBJ1-4; 8 bases are a match to TRBD1. This CDR3 has 15 amino acids. Germline trimming cut 0 bases from V and 7 bases from J; bases unmatched to any gene: 5. In germline, CDR1 is SGHRS, CDR2 YFSETQ. The CDR3 nucleotides are TGCGCCAGCAGCTTGGGTGACAGGGGAGGTGAAAAACTGTTTTTT. Protein product: CASSLGDRGGEKLFF. The full variable domain, in which reference TRBV5-1 and TRBJ1-4 provide the parts outside the CDR3, is KAGVTQTPRYLIKTRGQQVTLSCSPISGHRSVSWYQQTPGQGLQFLFEYFSETQRNKGNFPGRFSGRQFSNSRSEMNVSTLELGDSALYLCASSLGDRGGEKLFFGSGTQLSVL.

DNA of the CDR3: TGTGCCTGGAGTGTAAGGGCAGGGATGTTCGGCTACACCTTC. Translated: CAWSVRAGMFGYTF. V is TRBV30 and J is TRBJ1-2, with D possibly TRBD1 on 5 matching bases. V was cut by 0 bases and J by 8 bases, with 16 bases left in between. The CDR3 loop spans 14 amino acids. CDR1 and CDR2 (germline): GTSNPN, SVGIG (reference sequence).

The chain links TRBV5-1 to TRBJ1-5; 8 positions match TRBD1. The trim removed 5 bases at V and 5 bases at J, leaving 15 bases unmatched. CDR1 and CDR2 from the germline V gene are SGHRS and YFSETQ. This CDR3 has 17 residues. This CDR3 reads CASRPEPQGAGDQPQHF. Written as DNA, the CDR3 is TGCGCCAGCAGACCCGAACCCCAGGGGGCGGGTGATCAGCCCCAGCATTTT.

This clone was recorded once. The chain joins TRBV27 to TRBJ2-3; possibly TRBD2 for D (5 bases). CDR1 is MNHEY, CDR2 SMNVEV, per germline (reference sequence). Trimming removed 4 bases from V and 2 bases from J, with 16 bases in between. This CDR3 is 16 amino acids long. The DNA for the CDR3 is TGTGCCAGCAGTTACGAGCGGAGCTATTACACAGATACGCAGTATTTT. Translation gives CASSYERSYYTDTQYF.

Notes on this clone: At the DNA level, this CDR3 is encoded by other sequences in the same sample as well. The chain recombines TRBV3-1 (or the pseudogene TRBV3-2) with TRBJ1-6; maybe TRBD1 (5 bases). Germline values: CDR1 LGHDT, CDR2 YNNKEL (reference sequence). V gave up 2 bases and J gave up 8 bases, with 10 bases separating them. This CDR3 spans 14 amino acids. The CDR3 is CASSQRGGDSPLHF. DNA of the CDR3: TGTGCCAGCAGCCAACGCGGGGGGGATTCACCCCTCCACTTT.